A selection of T cell receptor beta chains follows, all from one sample in a study of T cell changes during pregnancy in multiple sclerosis. Some clones are missing from TCRdb's copy, which holds only in-frame ones; the method was immunoSEQ multiplex PCR. The repertoire holds 65,000 to 75,000 clones, with around nine tenths as singletons. The sequencing used peripheral blood, collected after pregnancy. The receptors originated from a female donor in good health, enrolled as a control in a pregnancy study. Each CDR3 is given with its conserved first and last residue. D genes are given only for firm matches. Size is omitted from some rows. Given values are once, few, many or a class for expanded clones.

j_gene: TRBJ1-6; d_gene: -; v_gene: TRBV7-9; abundance: -; CDR3nt: TGTGCCAGCAGCGTATTTGACAGCAATTCACCCCTCCACTTT; CDR3aa: CASSVFDSNSPLHF
j_gene: TRBJ1-2; d_gene: TRBD1; v_gene: TRBV28; abundance: -; CDR3nt: TGTGCCAGCAGTCTCTACAGGGGGGGAAACTATGGCTACACCTTC; CDR3aa: CASSLYRGGNYGYTF
j_gene: TRBJ2-1; d_gene: TRBD2; v_gene: TRBV15; abundance: -; CDR3nt: TGTGCCACCAGCGTCACCTTAGCGGGAGTAGGTAATGAGCAGTTCTTC; CDR3aa: CATSVTLAGVGNEQFF
j_gene: TRBJ2-2; d_gene: -; v_gene: TRBV4-2; abundance: -; CDR3nt: TGTGCCAGCAGCCACGTAACAGGCCCCGGGGAGCTGTTTTTT; CDR3aa: CASSHVTGPGELFF
j_gene: TRBJ2-1; d_gene: -; v_gene: TRBV7-3; abundance: few; CDR3nt: TGTGCCAGCAGCTCGGGGAGACGAGAGACCCTTAATGAGCAGTTCTTC; CDR3aa: CASSSGRRETLNEQFF
j_gene: TRBJ2-1; d_gene: TRBD1; v_gene: TRBV27; abundance: -; CDR3nt: TGTGCCAGCAGATCCCGGGACAGGGGGTTTGTTGAGCAGTTCTTC; CDR3aa: CASRSRDRGFVEQFF
j_gene: TRBJ2-7; d_gene: -; v_gene: TRBV5-5; abundance: -; CDR3nt: TGTGCCAGCAGCGTCACAGGTTCCTACGAGCAGTACTTC; CDR3aa: CASSVTGSYEQYF
j_gene: TRBJ1-1; d_gene: -; v_gene: TRBV7-9; abundance: -; CDR3nt: TGTGCCAGCGGGAGTGGTATGAACACTGAAGCTTTCTTT; CDR3aa: CASGSGMNTEAFF
j_gene: TRBJ2-7; d_gene: TRBD1; v_gene: TRBV19; abundance: -; CDR3nt: TGTGCCAGTAGTTATGTGGGGACAGGGACCTACGAGCAGTACTTC; CDR3aa: CASSYVGTGTYEQYF
j_gene: TRBJ2-2; d_gene: -; v_gene: TRBV28; abundance: -; CDR3nt: TGTGCCAGCAGTTCCGGACAGAACACCGGGGAGCTGTTTTTT; CDR3aa: CASSSGQNTGELFF
j_gene: TRBJ2-3; d_gene: -; v_gene: TRBV9; abundance: -; CDR3nt: TGTGCCAGCAGCGTAACAGACGGAAGCACAGATACGCAGTATTTT; CDR3aa: CASSVTDGSTDTQYF
j_gene: TRBJ1-3; d_gene: -; v_gene: TRBV7-6; abundance: -; CDR3nt: TGTGCCAGCAGCCCCCAGGACTTTGGAAACACCATATATTTT; CDR3aa: CASSPQDFGNTIYF
j_gene: TRBJ2-5; d_gene: TRBD1; v_gene: TRBV29-1; abundance: once; CDR3nt: TGCAGCGTTCGGTCCCAGGGGGCCCAGTACTTC; CDR3aa: CSVRSQGAQYF
j_gene: TRBJ2-7; d_gene: TRBD2; v_gene: TRBV20-1; abundance: -; CDR3nt: TGCAGTGCTCAACCGGGGGGCGAGCAGTACTTC; CDR3aa: CSAQPGGEQYF
j_gene: TRBJ1-6; d_gene: -; v_gene: TRBV6-5; abundance: -; CDR3nt: TGTGCCAGCAGTTACTCAGCCGGGTCCAGGGATTCACCCCTCCACTTT; CDR3aa: CASSYSAGSRDSPLHF
j_gene: TRBJ2-7; d_gene: TRBD1; v_gene: TRBV5-4; abundance: -; CDR3nt: TGTGCCCAATCAGAAGGGACAGGGAACGAGCAGTACTTC; CDR3aa: CAQSEGTGNEQYF
j_gene: TRBJ1-1; d_gene: TRBD1; v_gene: TRBV6-1; abundance: -; CDR3nt: TGTGCCAGCAGTTCACAGGGGGCGAACACTGAAGCTTTCTTT; CDR3aa: CASSSQGANTEAFF
j_gene: TRBJ2-1; d_gene: -; v_gene: TRBV28; abundance: -; CDR3nt: TGTGCCAGCAGTATCAGGGCCGAGTACAATGAGCAGTTCTTC; CDR3aa: CASSIRAEYNEQFF
j_gene: TRBJ1-1; d_gene: TRBD1; v_gene: TRBV2; abundance: -; CDR3nt: TGTGCCAGCGCTGACCCGGGACAGATGAACACTGAAGCTTTCTTT; CDR3aa: CASADPGQMNTEAFF
j_gene: TRBJ2-3; d_gene: TRBD2; v_gene: TRBV7-2; abundance: -; CDR3nt: TGTGCCAGCAGCGCGCTTGTAGCTAGCGGGACAGATACGCAGTATTTT; CDR3aa: CASSALVASGTDTQYF
j_gene: TRBJ2-1; d_gene: TRBD2; v_gene: TRBV4-1; abundance: -; CDR3nt: TGCGCCAGCAGCCGAGGATGGGCTAGCGGGGGGGGTGAGCAGTTCTTC; CDR3aa: CASSRGWASGGGEQFF
j_gene: TRBJ2-7; d_gene: TRBD2; v_gene: TRBV7-2; abundance: -; CDR3nt: TGTGCCAGCAGCCACGGACTAGCGTTCTCCTACGAGCAGTACTTC; CDR3aa: CASSHGLAFSYEQYF
j_gene: TRBJ2-1; d_gene: -; v_gene: TRBV9; abundance: -; CDR3nt: TGTGCCAGCAGCACACTAGGACTTCCAACACTCACTAGCTCCTACAATGAGCAGTTCTTC; CDR3aa: CASSTLGLPTLTSSYNEQFF
j_gene: TRBJ2-1; d_gene: -; v_gene: TRBV4-2; abundance: once; CDR3nt: TGTGCCAGCAGCCAAGATAAGCAGCGATCCTACAATGAGCAGTTCTTC; CDR3aa: CASSQDKQRSYNEQFF
j_gene: TRBJ1-1; d_gene: -; v_gene: TRBV19; abundance: -; CDR3nt: TGTGCCAGTAGCCGCGACAACCAGGGCACTGAAGCTTTCTTT; CDR3aa: CASSRDNQGTEAFF
j_gene: TRBJ2-7; d_gene: TRBD1; v_gene: TRBV7-2; abundance: -; CDR3nt: TGTGCCAGCAGCACAGGGGGCTCGGCCTACGAGCAGTACTTC; CDR3aa: CASSTGGSAYEQYF
j_gene: TRBJ2-6; d_gene: -; v_gene: TRBV19; abundance: -; CDR3nt: TGTGCCAGTAGCGTGGGCCCTGGGGCCAACGTCCTGACTTTC; CDR3aa: CASSVGPGANVLTF
j_gene: TRBJ2-3; d_gene: -; v_gene: TRBV20-1; abundance: -; CDR3nt: TGCAGTGCTTCCGGGGTAAATACGCAGTATTTT; CDR3aa: CSASGVNTQYF
j_gene: TRBJ2-7; d_gene: -; v_gene: TRBV9; abundance: -; CDR3nt: TGTGCCAGCAGCCCCGGGGGAAAAGAGCAGTACTTC; CDR3aa: CASSPGGKEQYF
j_gene: TRBJ2-3; d_gene: TRBD2; v_gene: TRBV7-2; abundance: -; CDR3nt: TGTGCCAGCAGCTTAGCTGGGCGGGAGGGGGCAGATACGCAGTATTTT; CDR3aa: CASSLAGREGADTQYF
j_gene: TRBJ1-5; d_gene: -; v_gene: TRBV28; abundance: -; CDR3nt: TGTGCCGGCCGGAGGGAGGGACTAAATCAGCCCCAGCATTTT; CDR3aa: CAGRREGLNQPQHF
j_gene: TRBJ2-3; d_gene: -; v_gene: TRBV4-1; abundance: once; CDR3nt: TGCGCCAGCAGCAGTAGCGGAGACACAGATACGCAGTATTTT; CDR3aa: CASSSSGDTDTQYF
j_gene: TRBJ2-3; d_gene: TRBD1; v_gene: TRBV5-1; abundance: -; CDR3nt: TGCGCCAGCAGCATGGACAGGGGGCACGGCACAGATACGCAGTATTTT; CDR3aa: CASSMDRGHGTDTQYF
j_gene: TRBJ1-5; d_gene: TRBD1; v_gene: TRBV6-1; abundance: once; CDR3nt: TGTGCCAGTGCAGGGGGCCCCTCATCAGCCCAGCATTTT; CDR3aa: CASAGGPSSAQHF
j_gene: TRBJ1-2; d_gene: TRBD1; v_gene: TRBV29-1; abundance: -; CDR3nt: TGCAGCGCGGACAGGGGGCTGAGCTATGGCTACACCTTC; CDR3aa: CSADRGLSYGYTF
j_gene: TRBJ2-3; d_gene: -; v_gene: TRBV6-4; abundance: few; CDR3nt: TGTGCCAGCAGTGACGGGGGGGCTAGCACAGATACGCAGTATTTT; CDR3aa: CASSDGGASTDTQYF
j_gene: TRBJ2-7; d_gene: -; v_gene: TRBV14; abundance: few; CDR3nt: TGTGCCAGCAGCCGAGGATTGGAGCAGTACTTC; CDR3aa: CASSRGLEQYF
j_gene: TRBJ2-7; d_gene: -; v_gene: TRBV2; abundance: -; CDR3nt: TGTGCCAGCAGTGAACAGATGGGAGACGAGCAGTACTTC; CDR3aa: CASSEQMGDEQYF
j_gene: TRBJ2-1; d_gene: TRBD2; v_gene: TRBV7-8; abundance: -; CDR3nt: TGTGCCAGCAGCCAAAGACTAGCGGGAGGGAGAAAAAATGAGCAGTTCTTC; CDR3aa: CASSQRLAGGRKNEQFF
j_gene: TRBJ2-5; d_gene: -; v_gene: TRBV19; abundance: -; CDR3nt: TGTGCCAGTAGTATAGGGCAGGGCCTTCGGGAGACCCAGTACTTC; CDR3aa: CASSIGQGLRETQYF
j_gene: TRBJ1-1; d_gene: -; v_gene: TRBV19; abundance: -; CDR3nt: TGTGCCAGTACCCCAGGTGGGCAAATCATGAACACTGAAGCTTTCTTT; CDR3aa: CASTPGGQIMNTEAFF
j_gene: TRBJ2-1; d_gene: -; v_gene: TRBV16; abundance: once; CDR3nt: TGTGCCAGCAGCCAATCCCAGGCAGGGGCGAATGAGCAGTTCTTC; CDR3aa: CASSQSQAGANEQFF
j_gene: TRBJ1-1; d_gene: -; v_gene: TRBV7-9; abundance: -; CDR3nt: TGTGCCAGGTCCATGAGGGACTTGAACACTGAAGCTTTCTTT; CDR3aa: CARSMRDLNTEAFF
j_gene: TRBJ1-3; d_gene: -; v_gene: TRBV9; abundance: -; CDR3nt: TGTGCCAGCAGCGTGGACTGGGACTCTGGAAACACCATATATTTT; CDR3aa: CASSVDWDSGNTIYF
j_gene: TRBJ1-2; d_gene: TRBD1; v_gene: TRBV4-3; abundance: -; CDR3nt: TGCGCCAGCAGCCACGAACCGGGGACAGGGGGCCGTTGGAATGGCTACACCTTC; CDR3aa: CASSHEPGTGGRWNGYTF
j_gene: TRBJ1-6; d_gene: -; v_gene: TRBV4-2; abundance: -; CDR3nt: TGTGCCAGCAGCCAAGAGCAGTATAATTCACCCCTCCACTTT; CDR3aa: CASSQEQYNSPLHF
j_gene: TRBJ2-2; d_gene: -; v_gene: TRBV7-3; abundance: -; CDR3nt: TGTGCCAGCAGCTCCGGGACCGGGGAGCTGTTTTTT; CDR3aa: CASSSGTGELFF
j_gene: TRBJ2-7; d_gene: TRBD2; v_gene: TRBV13; abundance: -; CDR3nt: TGTGCCAGCAGCTTAGGACTAGCGGGAATCTACGAGCAGTACTTC; CDR3aa: CASSLGLAGIYEQYF
j_gene: TRBJ1-1; d_gene: -; v_gene: TRBV7-3; abundance: -; CDR3nt: TGTGCCAGCAGCTTGGGGACATTCCGAGGGACTGAAGCTTTCTTT; CDR3aa: CASSLGTFRGTEAFF
j_gene: TRBJ1-2; d_gene: TRBD1; v_gene: TRBV7-9; abundance: -; CDR3nt: TGTGCCAGCAGCTCCACTCGCCGCAGGGGGCTAAACTATGGCTACACCTTC; CDR3aa: CASSSTRRRGLNYGYTF
j_gene: TRBJ2-3; d_gene: -; v_gene: TRBV5-1; abundance: -; CDR3nt: TGCGCCAGCAGCTCTACAGCCAGCACAGATACGCAGTATTTT; CDR3aa: CASSSTASTDTQYF
j_gene: TRBJ1-1; d_gene: TRBD1; v_gene: TRBV19; abundance: once; CDR3nt: TGTGCCAGTAGTCTCCAGGGGGTAGGGAGATCAGTCACTGAAGCTTTCTTT; CDR3aa: CASSLQGVGRSVTEAFF
j_gene: TRBJ2-3; d_gene: TRBD2; v_gene: TRBV28; abundance: once; CDR3nt: TGTGCCAGCAGTTTCTTGGGGACTAGCGGAGTCACAGATACGCAGTATTTT; CDR3aa: CASSFLGTSGVTDTQYF
j_gene: TRBJ2-7; d_gene: -; v_gene: TRBV6-5; abundance: -; CDR3nt: TGTGCCAGCAGAACCTTTCGAGGAAATTCCTACGAGCAGTACTTC; CDR3aa: CASRTFRGNSYEQYF